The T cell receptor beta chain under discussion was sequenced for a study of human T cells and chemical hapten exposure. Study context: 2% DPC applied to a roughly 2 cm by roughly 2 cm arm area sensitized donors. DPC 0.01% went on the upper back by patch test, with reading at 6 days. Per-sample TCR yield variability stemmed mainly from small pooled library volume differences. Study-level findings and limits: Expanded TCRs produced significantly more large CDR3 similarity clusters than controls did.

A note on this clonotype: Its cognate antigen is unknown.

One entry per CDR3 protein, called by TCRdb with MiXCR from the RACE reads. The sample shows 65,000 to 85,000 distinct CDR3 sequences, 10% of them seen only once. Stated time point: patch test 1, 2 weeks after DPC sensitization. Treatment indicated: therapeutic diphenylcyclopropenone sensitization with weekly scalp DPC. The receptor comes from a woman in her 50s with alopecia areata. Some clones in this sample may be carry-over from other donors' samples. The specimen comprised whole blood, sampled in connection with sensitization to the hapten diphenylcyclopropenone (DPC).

The CDR3, as DNA: TGCAGTGGCCAGGGGGCGGTCACTGAAGCTTTCTTT. This translates into CSGQGAVTEAFF. This rearrangement joins TRBV20-1 to TRBJ1-1; 8 bases align to TRBD1. Unmatched junction bases numbered 5, after V lost 7 bases and J lost 4 bases. Germline V lookup: CDR1 DFQATT, CDR2 SNEGSKA (reference sequence). The CDR3 contains 12 residues.